The 32 T cell receptor beta chains below all came from one sample that was sequenced in a study of blood T cell repertoires in COVID-19. Clones were sequenced by immunoSEQ multiplex PCR, and TCRdb holds only the in-frame ones, with some missing. The sample has roughly 250,000 clones, roughly 80% seen once. What was sequenced was peripheral blood. All receptors derive from an elderly woman with acute or convalescent COVID-19.

V is TRBV5-1 and J is TRBJ2-3; 10 positions agree with TRBD1. The junction had 3 bases not matched to a gene; V was cut back by 5 bases and J by 6 bases. This CDR3 is 13 amino acids long. Germline-derived CDR1 and CDR2 are SGHRS and YFSETQ. CDR3 region: CASSRDRGDTQYF. As DNA, the CDR3 is TGCGCCAGCAGTCGGGACAGGGGTGATACGCAGTATTTT.

The chain is built from TRBV5-6 and TRBJ2-3, with D possibly being TRBD2 (5 bases). This CDR3 comprises 14 residues. The germline V and J ends were trimmed by 4 bases and 0 bases, with 9 bases remaining between them. The germline CDR1 and CDR2 sequences are SGHDT and YYEEEE. In nucleotides, the CDR3 is TGTGCCAGCAGCCCCACGGGGAGCACAGATACGCAGTATTTT. Amino acid sequence: CASSPTGSTDTQYF. The full variable domain, in which reference TRBV5-6 and TRBJ2-3 provide the parts outside the CDR3, is DAGVTQSPTHLIKTRGQQVTLRCSPKSGHDTVSWYQQALGQGPQFIFQYYEEEERQRGNFPDRFSGHQFPNYSSELNVNALLLGDSALYLCASSPTGSTDTQYFGPGTRLTVL.

The rearrangement joins TRBV7-9 to TRBJ1-3, with a weak D call TRBD1 (5 bases). CDR3 length: 14 residues. Germline V gene lookup returns CDR1 SEHNR and CDR2 FQNEAQ (reference sequence). V lost 5 bases and J 0 bases, leaving 8 bases between the germline ends. The CDR3 DNA is TGTGCCAGCAGCACAGGATTCTCTGGAAACACCATATATTTT. Encoded protein: CASSTGFSGNTIYF.

The chain links TRBV19 to TRBJ2-7; TRBD1 matches 9 bases. Germline trimming cut 4 bases from V and 4 bases from J; bases unmatched to any gene: 5. This CDR3 has 14 amino acids. Per germline, CDR1 LNHDA and CDR2 SQIVND (reference sequence). The CDR3 DNA sequence: TGTGCCAGTAGTAGATTGGGACAGGGATACGAGCAGTACTTC. It is translated as CASSRLGQGYEQYF.

This chain joins TRBV15 and TRBJ1-2, with D unresolved. Germline CDR1 LNHNV, CDR2 YYDKDF (reference sequence). The CDR3 has 15 amino acids. Trimming cost V 5 bases and J 1 base, with 14 bases left between them. The CDR3 spells CATSRRDSYNYGYTF. In DNA form, the CDR3 reads TGTGCCACCAGCCGGCGGGATTCATATAACTATGGCTACACCTTC. Variable domain in full (rest from reference TRBV15 and TRBJ1-2): DAMVIQNPRYQVTQFGKPVTLSCSQTLNHNVMYWYQQKSSQAPKLLFHYYDKDFNNEADTPDNFQSRRPNTSFCFLDIRSPGLGDTAMYLCATSRRDSYNYGYTFGSGTRLTVV.

This clone was seen only a few times. The V and J genes are TRBV12-3 or TRBV12-4 and TRBJ1-1; TRBD1 aligns across 7 bases. CDR3 length: 13 residues. The V gene end was trimmed by 6 bases and the J gene end by 10 bases; junction bases not matched to a gene: 11. The CDR3 loop is CASRPTGDGGAFF. The CDR3 DNA follows: TGTGCCAGCAGGCCTACAGGGGACGGAGGAGCTTTCTTT.

This chain links TRBV9 with TRBJ2-1, with D perhaps matching TRBD1 (6 bases). Trimming took off 4 bases at V and 6 bases at J, with 17 bases between the two ends. The CDR3 runs 15 residues. Germline loops: CDR1 SGDLS, CDR2 YYNGEE. The chain's CDR3 is CASSSQTGLGNEQFF. In DNA, the CDR3 is TGTGCCAGCAGCTCTCAGACAGGACTGGGCAATGAGCAGTTCTTC.

The rearrangement uses TRBV7-2 and TRBJ1-5, with D unclear. The CDR3 is made up of 18 amino acids. Germline lookup yields CDR1 SGHTA and CDR2 FQGNSA. Trimming took off 1 base at V and 2 bases at J, with 18 bases between the two ends. The CDR3 region has the DNA TGTGCCAGCAGCTTAGGGGGAGCTTCCCTAAGGGGCAATCAGCCCCAGCATTTT. It yields the protein CASSLGGASLRGNQPQHF. The full variable domain, its missing parts supplied by reference TRBV7-2 and TRBJ1-5, is GAGVSQSPSNKVTEKGKDVELRCDPISGHTALYWYRQSLGQGLEFLIYFQGNSAPDKSGLPSDRFSAERTGGSVSTLTIQRTQQEDSAVYLCASSLGGASLRGNQPQHFGDGTRLSIL.

The chain uses TRBV3-1 (or the pseudogene TRBV3-2) and TRBJ2-1; 10 bases line up with TRBD2. Germline CDR1 reads LGHDT; CDR2 reads YNNKEL (reference sequence). V shed 0 bases, J shed 6 bases, and the junction held 2 bases outside the gene matches. The CDR3 totals 15 residues. As DNA, the CDR3 is TGTGCCAGCAGCCAAGATAGCGGGGGGTCCAATGAGCAGTTCTTC. Amino acids: CASSQDSGGSNEQFF.

The rearrangement joins TRBV15 to TRBJ2-7; D ambiguous. The germline V gene has CDR1 LNHNV and CDR2 YYDKDF (reference sequence). This CDR3 has 13 amino acids. The germline V and J ends were trimmed by 0 bases and 2 bases, with 5 bases remaining between them. The CDR3 loop reads CATSRELTYEQYF. The CDR3 nucleotides are TGTGCCACCAGCAGAGAGTTAACCTACGAGCAGTACTTC.

The chain has TRBV28 and TRBJ2-1, with TRBD2 identical over 7 bases. This CDR3 has 16 amino acids. The junction had 7 bases not matched to a gene; V was cut back by 5 bases and J by 0 bases. Germline V gene lookup returns CDR1 MDHEN and CDR2 SYDVKM. The CDR3 DNA is TGTGCCAGCAGTCGGCGGGGGAAGGGCTCCTACAATGAGCAGTTCTTC. It codes for CASSRRGKGSYNEQFF.

The chain couples TRBV6-5 to TRBJ1-3; D is perhaps TRBD1 (5 bases). The CDR3 extends over 13 amino acids. Trimming shortened V by 6 bases and J by 0 bases, and 6 bases separated the two germline ends. Per the germline V gene, CDR1 is MNHEY and CDR2 is SVGAGI. The CDR3 spells CASRQGSGNTIYF. The DNA of the CDR3 is TGTGCCAGCAGGCAGGGCTCTGGAAACACCATATATTTT.

The chain carries TRBV7-8 and TRBJ1-6; D might be TRBD1 (5 bases). Germline V gives CDR1 SGHVS, CDR2 FQNEAQ. V was trimmed by 1 base and J by 8 bases, leaving 18 bases between them. This CDR3 region has 17 residues. DNA for the CDR3: TGTGCCAGCAGCTTAGGGTTAGGGGCGAGCTTGGATTCACCCCTCCACTTT. Residues: CASSLGLGASLDSPLHF.

J is TRBJ2-5 and V is TRBV27; the match to TRBD1 covers 8 bases. The CDR3 is 14 amino acids. Per germline, CDR1 MNHEY and CDR2 SMNVEV (reference sequence). The V gene end was trimmed by 7 bases and the J gene end by 5 bases; junction bases not matched to a gene: 9. The CDR3 spells CASKQQGGTETQYF. The CDR3 DNA follows: TGTGCCAGCAAACAACAGGGGGGTACGGAGACCCAGTACTTC.

The rearrangement uses TRBV30 and TRBJ1-4; D might be TRBD1 (5 bases). The CDR3 runs to 14 residues. V lost 2 bases and J lost 8, with 15 bases in between. Germline V gene sequence: CDR1 GTSNPN, CDR2 SVGIG (reference sequence). CDR3 protein: CAWSRGGLGEKLFF. For the CDR3, the DNA is TGTGCCTGGAGTCGGGGGGGGTTGGGAGAAAAACTGTTTTTT.

This clone was seen a single time. The chain uses TRBV2 and TRBJ2-5, with a possible D match to TRBD1 (5 bases). Trimming took off 6 bases at V and 0 bases at J, with 11 bases between the two ends. The CDR3 runs 14 residues. CDR1 is SNHLY and CDR2 is FYNNEI in the germline V gene. Here the CDR3 reads CASRGAPYQETQYF. The CDR3 bases are TGTGCCAGCAGAGGGGCACCCTACCAAGAGACCCAGTACTTC.

V is TRBV24-1 and J is TRBJ1-2, with a possible D match to TRBD1 (5 bases). Deletions cut 5 bases from V and 2 bases from J, with 11 bases between. The CDR3 consists of 14 residues. Germline values: CDR1 KGHDR, CDR2 SFDVKD. CDR3 sequence (DNA): TGTGCCACCAGTGCGGGGGGGGAAAACTATGGCTACACCTTC. It is translated as CATSAGGENYGYTF.

The rearrangement uses TRBV7-8 and TRBJ1-1; D ambiguous. V was pared by 3 bases and J by 0 bases, with 11 bases between. CDR1 is SGHVS and CDR2 is FQNEAQ in the germline V gene. The CDR3 sequence is 15 residues long. CDR3 DNA: TGTGCCAGCAGCTTGACTGGACTCCTGAACACTGAAGCTTTCTTT. Encoded protein: CASSLTGLLNTEAFF. Full variable domain (rest looked up from reference TRBV7-8 and TRBJ1-1): GAGVSQSPRYKVAKRGQDVALRCDPISGHVSLFWYQQALGQGPEFLTYFQNEAQLDKSGLPSDRFFAERPEGSVSTLKIQRTQQEDSAVYLCASSLTGLLNTEAFFGQGTRLTVV.

The V gene is TRBV3-1 (or the pseudogene TRBV3-2), the J gene TRBJ2-4; D may be TRBD2 (5 bases). Germline CDR1 reads LGHDT; CDR2 reads YNNKEL (reference sequence). V was pared by 7 bases and J by 4 bases, with 14 bases between. The CDR3 is made up of 14 amino acids. CDR3 nucleotide sequence: TGTGCCAGCACCCGAGCTTCGGGAAAAAACATTCAGTACTTC. It specifies CASTRASGKNIQYF.

This chain joins TRBV20-1 and TRBJ2-1, with a weak D call TRBD2 (5 bases). CDR3 size: 15 residues. The germline V and J ends were trimmed by 3 bases and 4 bases, with 16 bases remaining between them. CDR1 is DFQATT, CDR2 SNEGSKA, per germline (reference sequence). The CDR3 loop is CSASTWEIGYNEQFF. The CDR3 DNA reads as TGCAGTGCTAGTACGTGGGAGATTGGTTACAATGAGCAGTTCTTC.

The chain uses TRBV4-1 and TRBJ1-6; 8 positions match TRBD1. Germline trimming cut 5 bases from V and 0 bases from J; bases unmatched to any gene: 6. The CDR3 is 17 amino acids. CDR1 and CDR2 from the germline V gene are MGHRA and YSYEKL. The CDR3 DNA sequence: TGCGCCAGCAGCGGGACAGGTCTTTACTCCTATAATTCACCCCTCCACTTT. It codes for CASSGTGLYSYNSPLHF.

The J gene is TRBJ2-5, the V gene TRBV6-6; 7 bases are shared with TRBD1. Trimming removed 2 bases from V and 5 bases from J; junction bases left unmatched: 11. The CDR3 runs 16 residues. CDR1 is MNHNY, CDR2 SVGAGI, per germline (reference sequence). The CDR3 sequence is CASSYGRGSSWETQYF. DNA of the CDR3: TGTGCCAGCAGTTACGGCAGGGGGTCGAGTTGGGAGACCCAGTACTTC.

This clone has only a few counts. V and J are TRBV28 and TRBJ1-1; no firm D call. CDR1 is MDHEN, CDR2 SYDVKM, per germline. This CDR3 comprises 15 residues. V was clipped by 3 bases and J by 1 base, with 12 bases between them. The CDR3 region is CASSFAGRENTEAFF. The CDR3 coding sequence is TGTGCCAGCAGTTTTGCCGGGCGGGAGAACACTGAAGCTTTCTTT.

This rearrangement joins TRBV27 to TRBJ1-2, with D possibly TRBD1 on 5 matching bases. Deletions cut 5 bases from V and 7 bases from J, with 23 bases between. CDR1 is MNHEY, CDR2 SMNVEV, per germline (reference sequence). This CDR3 region has 16 residues. CDR3 residues: CASSLQGRGQTGGYTF. The CDR3, as DNA: TGTGCCAGCAGTCTCCAGGGTAGGGGTCAGACGGGTGGCTACACCTTC.

The V call is TRBV20-1, the J call TRBJ1-2, with 12 nucleotides matching TRBD1. The CDR3 contains 14 residues. The germline CDR1 and CDR2 sequences are DFQATT and SNEGSKA (reference sequence). Germline trimming cut 5 bases from V and 7 bases from J; bases unmatched to any gene: 8. CDR3 coding DNA: TGCAGTGCTGGTGCTGGGACAGGGGGCGTTGGCTACACCTTC. This gives the protein CSAGAGTGGVGYTF.

V usage is TRBV7-9 and J usage is TRBJ1-3; D gene ambiguous. V was cut by 6 bases and J by 2 bases, with 14 bases left in between. The CDR3 consists of 15 residues. Germline V gene data show CDR1 as SEHNR and CDR2 as FQNEAQ (reference sequence). The CDR3 coding sequence is TGTGCCAGCAGTCAAGCGGTGGGCACTGGAAACACCATATATTTT. Translating it yields CASSQAVGTGNTIYF.

V gene TRBV11-2 combines with J gene TRBJ2-3; TRBD2 aligns across 7 bases. V lost 3 bases to trimming and J lost 1 base; unmatched junction nucleotides: 7. The CDR3 extends over 16 amino acids. Germline values: CDR1 SGHAT, CDR2 FQNNGV. Written as DNA, the CDR3 is TGTGCCAGCAGCTTGAGGCGCGGGGGAGGCACAGATACGCAGTATTTT. This encodes CASSLRRGGGTDTQYF.

Notes on this clone: A single base separates this from a much larger clone, so it may be a read error. The genes are TRBV12-3 or TRBV12-4 and TRBJ1-1; D not resolved. Trimming left V 2 bases short and J 1 base short, with 2 bases between. The CDR3 consists of 12 residues. The CDR3 DNA is TGTGCCAGCAGTTTACGGAACACTGAAGCTTTCTTT. This translates into CASSLRNTEAFF.

The V gene is TRBV10-3, the J gene TRBJ2-3; 11 positions agree with TRBD2. This CDR3 comprises 15 residues. From germline, CDR1 is ENHRY and CDR2 SYGVKD. V gave up 4 bases and J gave up 6 bases; unmatched junction bases: 6. The CDR3 DNA reads TGTGCCATCAGTGGGACTAGCGGGCGCTCGGATACGCAGTATTTT. Protein sequence: CAISGTSGRSDTQYF.

The chain links TRBV24-1 to TRBJ2-2, with 10 bases matching TRBD2. The CDR3 contains 13 residues. The V gene end was trimmed by 10 bases and the J gene end by 4 bases; junction bases not matched to a gene: 2. Germline CDR1 KGHDR, CDR2 SFDVKD. The chain's CDR3 is CATQRGGTGELFF. The CDR3 nucleotides read TGTGCCACTCAGCGGGGGGGCACCGGGGAGCTGTTTTTT.

V usage is TRBV3-1 (or the pseudogene TRBV3-2) and J usage is TRBJ1-3; no clear D gene. Germline V gene lookup returns CDR1 LGHDT and CDR2 YNNKEL (reference sequence). Trimming took off 1 base at V and 0 bases at J, with 10 bases between the two ends. The CDR3 is 16 residues long. The CDR3 region has the DNA TGTGCCAGCAGCCAAGCGAGGATACTCTCTGGAAACACCATATATTTT. Residues: CASSQARILSGNTIYF.

The chain carries TRBV3-1 (or the pseudogene TRBV3-2) and TRBJ1-3; a possible D gene is TRBD1 (6 bases). The CDR3 is made up of 15 amino acids. Trimming shortened V by 4 bases and J by 0 bases, and 10 bases separated the two germline ends. CDR1 and CDR2 from the germline V gene are LGHDT and YNNKEL (reference sequence). The CDR3 is CASSLNRASGNTIYF. Here the CDR3 DNA reads TGTGCCAGCAGCCTAAACAGGGCCTCTGGAAACACCATATATTTT.